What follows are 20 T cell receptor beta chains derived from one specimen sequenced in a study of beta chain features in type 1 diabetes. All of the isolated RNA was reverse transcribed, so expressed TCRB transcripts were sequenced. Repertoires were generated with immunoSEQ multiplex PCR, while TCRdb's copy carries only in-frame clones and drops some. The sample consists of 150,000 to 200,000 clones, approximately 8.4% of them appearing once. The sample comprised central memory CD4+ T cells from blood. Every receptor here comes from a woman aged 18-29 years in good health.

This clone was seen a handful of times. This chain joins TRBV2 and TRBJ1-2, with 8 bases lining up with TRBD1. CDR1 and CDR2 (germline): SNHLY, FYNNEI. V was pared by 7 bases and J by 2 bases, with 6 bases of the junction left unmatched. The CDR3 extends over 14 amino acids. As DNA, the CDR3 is TGTGCCAGCAAGGGACAGGCACAGAACTATGGCTACACCTTC. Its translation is CASKGQAQNYGYTF. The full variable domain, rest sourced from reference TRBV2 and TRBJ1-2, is EPEVTQTPSHQVTQMGQEVILRCVPISNHLYFYWYRQILGQKVEFLVSFYNNEISEKSEIFDDQFSVERPDGSNFTLKIRSTKLEDSAMYFCASKGQAQNYGYTFGSGTRLTVV.

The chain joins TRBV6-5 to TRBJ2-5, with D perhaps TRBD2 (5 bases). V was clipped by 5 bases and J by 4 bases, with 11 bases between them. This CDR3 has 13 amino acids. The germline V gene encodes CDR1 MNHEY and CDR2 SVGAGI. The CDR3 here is CASSPGWGETQYF. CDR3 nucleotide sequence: TGTGCCAGCAGTCCGGGGTGGGGAGAGACCCAGTACTTC.

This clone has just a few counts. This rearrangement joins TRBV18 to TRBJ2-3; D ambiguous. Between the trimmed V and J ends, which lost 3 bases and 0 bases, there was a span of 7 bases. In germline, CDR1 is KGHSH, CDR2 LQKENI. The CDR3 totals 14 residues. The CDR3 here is CASSPATSTDTQYF. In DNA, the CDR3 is TGTGCCAGCTCACCGGCCACGAGCACAGATACGCAGTATTTT. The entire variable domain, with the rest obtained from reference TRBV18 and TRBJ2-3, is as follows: NAGVMQNPRHLVRRRGQEARLRCSPMKGHSHVYWYRQLPEEGLKFMVYLQKENIIDESGMPKERFSAEFPKEGPSILRIQQVVRGDSAAYFCASSPATSTDTQYFGPGTRLTVL.

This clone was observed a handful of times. CDR3 sequence (DNA): TGTGCCAGCAGAACATTCGGGGACACTGAAGCTTTCTTT. This gives the protein CASRTFGDTEAFF. This chain links TRBV6-1 with TRBJ1-1; D ambiguous. The CDR3 consists of 13 residues. From germline, CDR1 is MNHNS and CDR2 SASEGT. V lost 6 bases, J lost 3 bases, and 11 bases lay in between.

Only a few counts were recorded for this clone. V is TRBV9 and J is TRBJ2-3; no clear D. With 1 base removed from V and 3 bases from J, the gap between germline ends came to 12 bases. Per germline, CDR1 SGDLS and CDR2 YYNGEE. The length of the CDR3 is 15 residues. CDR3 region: CASSVRVVPTDTQYF. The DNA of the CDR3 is TGTGCCAGCAGCGTAAGAGTGGTCCCGACAGATACGCAGTATTTT.

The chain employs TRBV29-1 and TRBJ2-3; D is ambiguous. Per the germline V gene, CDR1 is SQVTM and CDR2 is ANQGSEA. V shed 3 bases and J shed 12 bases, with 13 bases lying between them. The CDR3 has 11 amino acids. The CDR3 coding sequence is TGCAGCGTTGAGTCTATGAGTTTTCAGTATTTT. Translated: CSVESMSFQYF.

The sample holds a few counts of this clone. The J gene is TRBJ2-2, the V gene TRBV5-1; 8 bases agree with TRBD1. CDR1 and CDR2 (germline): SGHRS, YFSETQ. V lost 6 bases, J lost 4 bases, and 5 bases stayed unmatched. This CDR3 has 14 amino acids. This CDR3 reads CASIDRGGTGELFF. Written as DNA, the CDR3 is TGCGCCAGCATCGACAGGGGTGGCACCGGGGAGCTGTTTTTT.

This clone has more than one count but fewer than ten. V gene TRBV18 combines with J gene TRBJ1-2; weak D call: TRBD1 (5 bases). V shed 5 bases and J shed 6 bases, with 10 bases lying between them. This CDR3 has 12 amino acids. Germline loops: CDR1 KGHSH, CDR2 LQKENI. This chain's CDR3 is CASSGGADGYTF. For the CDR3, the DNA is TGTGCCAGCTCAGGAGGGGCGGATGGCTACACCTTC.

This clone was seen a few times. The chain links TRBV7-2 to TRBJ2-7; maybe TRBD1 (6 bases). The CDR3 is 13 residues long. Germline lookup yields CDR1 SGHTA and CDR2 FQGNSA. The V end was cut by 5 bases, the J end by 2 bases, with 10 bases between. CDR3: CASSPWTAYEQYF. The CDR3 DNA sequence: TGTGCCAGCAGCCCTTGGACAGCCTACGAGCAGTACTTC.

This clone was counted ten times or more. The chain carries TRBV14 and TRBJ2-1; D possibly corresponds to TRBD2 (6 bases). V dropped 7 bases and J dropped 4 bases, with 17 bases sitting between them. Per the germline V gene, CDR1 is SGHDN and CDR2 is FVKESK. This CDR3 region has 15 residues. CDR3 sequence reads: CASTRNSGGYNEQFF. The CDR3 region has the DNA TGTGCCAGCACTAGGAATAGCGGAGGGTACAATGAGCAGTTCTTC.

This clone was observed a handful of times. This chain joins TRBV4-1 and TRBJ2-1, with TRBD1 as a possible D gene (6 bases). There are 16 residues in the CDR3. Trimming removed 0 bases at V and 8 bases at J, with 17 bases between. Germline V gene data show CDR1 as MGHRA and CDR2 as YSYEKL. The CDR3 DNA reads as TGCGCCAGCAGCCAAGATAGTCAGGGGCGTTGGGATGAGCAGTTCTTC. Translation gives CASSQDSQGRWDEQFF.

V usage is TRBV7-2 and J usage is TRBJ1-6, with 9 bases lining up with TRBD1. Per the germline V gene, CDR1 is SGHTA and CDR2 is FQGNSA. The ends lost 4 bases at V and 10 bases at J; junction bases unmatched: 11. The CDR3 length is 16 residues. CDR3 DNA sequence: TGTGCCAGCAGCTCGAGGCTACAGGGGGCTCAATCACCCCTCCACTTT. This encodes CASSSRLQGAQSPLHF.

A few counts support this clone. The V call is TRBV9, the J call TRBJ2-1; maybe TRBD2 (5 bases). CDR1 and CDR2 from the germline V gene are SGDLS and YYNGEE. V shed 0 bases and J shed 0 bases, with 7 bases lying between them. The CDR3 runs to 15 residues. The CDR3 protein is CASSVVGSSYNEQFF. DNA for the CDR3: TGTGCCAGCAGCGTAGTAGGGAGCTCCTACAATGAGCAGTTCTTC.

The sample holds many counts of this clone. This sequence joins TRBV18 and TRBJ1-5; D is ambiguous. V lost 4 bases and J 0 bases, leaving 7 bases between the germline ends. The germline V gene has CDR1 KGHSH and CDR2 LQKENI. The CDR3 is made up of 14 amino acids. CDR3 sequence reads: CASSRGDSNQPQHF. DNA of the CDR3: TGTGCCAGCTCACGTGGAGATAGCAATCAGCCCCAGCATTTT.

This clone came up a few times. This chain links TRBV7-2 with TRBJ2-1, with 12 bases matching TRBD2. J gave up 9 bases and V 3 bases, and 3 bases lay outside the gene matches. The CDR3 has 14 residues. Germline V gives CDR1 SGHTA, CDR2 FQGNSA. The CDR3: CASSLTSGSPEQFF. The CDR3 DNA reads TGTGCCAGCAGCTTGACTAGCGGGAGTCCTGAGCAGTTCTTC.

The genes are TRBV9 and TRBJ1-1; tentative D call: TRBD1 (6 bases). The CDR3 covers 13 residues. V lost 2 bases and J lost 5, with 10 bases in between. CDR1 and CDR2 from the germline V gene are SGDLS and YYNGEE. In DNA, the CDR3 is TGTGCCAGCAGCGTCCAGGGGTGGACTGAAGCTTTCTTT. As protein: CASSVQGWTEAFF.

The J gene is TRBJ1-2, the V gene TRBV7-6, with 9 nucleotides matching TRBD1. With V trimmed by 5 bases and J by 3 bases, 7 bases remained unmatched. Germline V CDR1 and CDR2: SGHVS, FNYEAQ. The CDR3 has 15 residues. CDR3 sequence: CASSPGQGGDYGYTF. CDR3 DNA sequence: TGTGCCAGCAGCCCGGGACAGGGAGGAGACTATGGCTACACCTTC.

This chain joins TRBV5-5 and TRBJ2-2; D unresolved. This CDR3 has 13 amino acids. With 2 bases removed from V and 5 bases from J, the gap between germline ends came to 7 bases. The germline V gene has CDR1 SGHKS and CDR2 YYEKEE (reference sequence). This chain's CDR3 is CASSFSWTGELFF. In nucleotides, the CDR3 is TGTGCCAGCAGCTTCAGTTGGACCGGGGAGCTGTTTTTT.

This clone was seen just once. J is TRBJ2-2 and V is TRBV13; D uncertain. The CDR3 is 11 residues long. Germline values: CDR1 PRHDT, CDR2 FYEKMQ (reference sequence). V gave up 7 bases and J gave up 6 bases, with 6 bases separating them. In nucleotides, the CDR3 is TGTGCCAGCAACCGGGCCGGGGAGCTGTTTTTT. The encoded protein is CASNRAGELFF.

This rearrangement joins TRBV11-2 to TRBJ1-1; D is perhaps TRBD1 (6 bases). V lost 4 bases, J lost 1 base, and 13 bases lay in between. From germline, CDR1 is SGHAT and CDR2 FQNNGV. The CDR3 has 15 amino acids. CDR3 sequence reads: CASSYAGTSNTEAFF. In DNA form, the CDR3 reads TGTGCCAGCAGCTATGCCGGGACATCGAACACTGAAGCTTTCTTT.